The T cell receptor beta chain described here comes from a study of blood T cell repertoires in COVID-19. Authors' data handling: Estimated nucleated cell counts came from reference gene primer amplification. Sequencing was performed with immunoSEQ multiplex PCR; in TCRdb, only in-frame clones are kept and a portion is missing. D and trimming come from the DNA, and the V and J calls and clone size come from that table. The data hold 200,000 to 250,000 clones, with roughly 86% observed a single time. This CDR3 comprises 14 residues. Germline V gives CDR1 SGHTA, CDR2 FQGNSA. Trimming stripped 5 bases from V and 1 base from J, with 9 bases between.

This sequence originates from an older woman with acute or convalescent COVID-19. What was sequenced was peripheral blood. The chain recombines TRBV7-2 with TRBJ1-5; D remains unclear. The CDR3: CASSLVRSNQPQHF. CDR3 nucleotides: TGTGCCAGCAGCCTAGTACGGAGCAATCAGCCCCAGCATTTT.